Included here is one TCR beta chain sequence, with context. Its target antigen remains unknown. Base-call qualities are not available, and no considerably larger clone is one nucleotide away. Donors were healthy HIV-negative adults with no recently reported acute infections or vaccinations. Every donor was a Caucasian adult living in Nashville, Tennessee, USA. CD4+ T cells were enriched through magnetic negative selection, after which naive cells were positively selected on CD45RA and the remaining negative fraction served as the memory subset. Blood was collected by leukapheresis, and PBMCs were isolated by Ficoll-Histopaque density gradient centrifugation and then cryopreserved in liquid nitrogen vapor phase. Analytical flow cytometry was used to check the purity and quantity of every magnetically sorted T cell population. Each sorted fraction had its genomic DNA isolated and then quantified by UV absorbance on a Nanodrop 2000c.

For this chain, trimming is 5 bases at the V end and 0 bases at the J end, and the number of junction bases without a gene match is 7. Its CDR3 holds 16 amino acids, cysteine through phenylalanine. Only the CDR3 DNA is retained, 48 bases long and in frame from the first base. For CDR1 and CDR2, the germline V gene lists SGHTS and YDEGEE. This specimen comes from a study of shared clonotypes between healthy human individuals (dated by TCRdb to 2018 to 2020). For the wider study: A few men and a couple of women, aged 18 to 49 years, made up the cohort. Between about 0.8 and 9 billion PBMCs per donor were obtained by leukapheresis. The study deeply sequenced blood TCR repertoires of five healthy adults to estimate repertoire size and the extent of clonotype sharing between individuals. For each donor, CD4 naive and CD4 memory were each run on three plates, CD8 naive on two plates, and CD8 memory on one plate. Different laboratories and diverse techniques were used to prepare libraries and sequence TCR repertoires, to increase sequencing depth and limit assay-specific biases.

Using the deep immunoSEQ assay, multiplex PCR amplified TCR CDR3 regions from genomic DNA. Extracted genomic DNA from each cell subset was distributed evenly across all wells of several immunoSEQ 96-well plates, and each plate was treated as a replicate. Each replicate PCR for sorted subsets received about 220 ng genomic DNA, equal to about 30,000 T cell genomes. Purified libraries were measured with a Qubit 3.0 fluorometer, size-checked on a Bioanalyzer 2100, and measured again with the KAPA Library Quantification kit. A separate single-read 150-cycle Illumina NextSeq 550 flow cell was used to sequence each immunoSEQ 96-well plate. Processing in the source paper ran as follows. The immunoSEQ output contained only junctional sequences without quality scores, so filtering could not match that applied to full-length reads. Sequences were annotated with PyIR, a Python wrapper for IgBLAST v1.9, using IMGT germline references to assign V/J genes and CDR3. Reads were filtered out if the reads had weak V/J assignments (E-value above 1e-6), no CDR3, stop codons, out-of-frame junctions, or ambiguous translated residues. V3J clonotypes were defined as sequences sharing the same inferred V gene, J gene, and CDR3 amino acid sequence. Percentage overlap between repertoires was calculated by dividing the number of shared unique clonotypes by the size of the smaller repertoire. Richness of each repertoire was evaluated using RTK rarefaction, the Chao1 estimator, and Recon v2.1 estimates of unobserved clonotypes. For all TCRbeta clonotypes obtained by the gDNA method from several donors, generation probabilities were computed with OLGA. Sourced from immuneACCESS, this table was stored by TCRdb with only in-frame sequences that have V and J called. A share of the clones is absent; for the studies checked, an unresolved V gene accounts for under half, and the remainder has no known explanation. The V and J calls and clone size are taken from that table; D and trimming were inferred from the DNA. This sample comprises over 850,000 clones, roughly 74% of them detected only once. Roughly 0.65% of the sample belongs to the ten largest clones.

Overall study results and their limits: Compared with non-shared clonotypes, the clonotypes found in all four sorted-subset donors had higher generation probabilities. Pairwise subsampling led to the expectation that sequencing depth would affect the degree of clonotype sharing among donors. Approximately 5% of naive CD4, 3.5% of naive CD8, around 2.3% of memory CD4, and more than 0.35% of memory CD8 clonotypes were shared across several donors. The genetic and exposure-history diversity represented was limited by the small number of donors. Sampling was limited to blood, and TCR repertoires in tissue likely differ from TCR repertoires in blood. Naive subsets generally had larger estimated clonotype richness than memory subsets did. Even with the large sequencing depth, rarefaction of the sorted-subset datasets indicated that sequencing was incomplete.

The specimen sequenced was memory CD4+ T cells from PBMCs. The sample's cell subset or site label is to be understood as: CD45RA-negative fraction. The sequence was obtained from a man younger than 35 in good health. Some clones in this sample may be carry-over from other donors' samples. Recombination linked TRBV5-8 to TRBJ1-3, and TRBD1 matches 8 of the central bases. The CDR3 protein is CASRGDRRLSGNTIYF. The nucleotide sequence reads TGTGCCAGCAGGGGGGACAGGCGCCTCTCTGGAAACACCATATATTTT.